A single sample is the source of the 28 T cell receptor beta chains below, sequenced in a study of glioma-infiltrating T cells after dendritic cell vaccination. The assay was immunoSEQ multiplex PCR, and TCRdb's table has in-frame clones only and misses some. Here the sample spans around 100,000 clones, roughly four fifths being singletons. Here the sequenced sample was blood, taken before dendritic cell vaccination. The source of these receptors is a human donor with glioblastoma.

The CDR3 sequence is CASRNPGAPLHF. CDR3 in DNA: TGCGCCAGCAGGAATCCAGGGGCACCCCTCCACTTT. The chain employs TRBV5-1 and TRBJ1-6, with D perhaps TRBD1 (6 bases). Trimming shortened V by 5 bases and J by 11 bases, and 11 bases separated the two germline ends. The CDR3 covers 12 residues. Germline CDR1 reads SGHRS; CDR2 reads YFSETQ. Full variable domain (outside the CDR3, taken from reference TRBV5-1 and TRBJ1-6): KAGVTQTPRYLIKTRGQQVTLSCSPISGHRSVSWYQQTPGQGLQFLFEYFSETQRNKGNFPGRFSGRQFSNSRSEMNVSTLELGDSALYLCASRNPGAPLHFGNGTRLTVT.

V gene TRBV7-2 combines with J gene TRBJ1-2; D uncertain. The V end lost 0 bases, the J end lost 2 bases, and 7 bases lay between the germline ends. This CDR3 comprises 14 residues. Germline CDR1 and CDR2: SGHTA and FQGNSA. CDR3 bases: TGTGCCAGCAGCTTAGCGCGGCTAAACTATGGCTACACCTTC. This encodes CASSLARLNYGYTF.

The chain combines TRBV5-1 with TRBJ2-5; 11 positions agree with TRBD2. Germline V gene sequence: CDR1 SGHRS, CDR2 YFSETQ. The J segment lost 4 bases and the V segment lost 5 bases, leaving 22 bases of the junction unmatched. The CDR3 runs 20 residues. The CDR3 region is CASSFQLSGGAETVAETQYF. As DNA, the CDR3 is TGCGCCAGCAGTTTCCAACTTAGCGGGGGGGCCGAGACCGTAGCAGAGACCCAGTACTTC.

The chain is built from TRBV27 and TRBJ2-7; 10 bases fit TRBD2. V was clipped by 3 bases and J by 3 bases; unmatched bases: 5. The CDR3 covers 15 residues. Germline V gene data show CDR1 as MNHEY and CDR2 as SMNVEV (reference sequence). CDR3 coding DNA: TGTGCCAGCAGTTTGACTAGCGGGCCAATCTACGAGCAGTACTTC. Translation: CASSLTSGPIYEQYF.

The V call is TRBV5-1, the J call TRBJ2-6, with 10 bases matching TRBD2. Per germline, CDR1 SGHRS and CDR2 YFSETQ. V lost 4 bases to trimming and J lost 0 bases; unmatched junction nucleotides: 4. The CDR3 has 17 amino acids. For the CDR3, the DNA is TGCGCCAGCAGCGATAGCGGGGGGAACTCTGGGGCCAACGTCCTGACTTTC. Encoded protein: CASSDSGGNSGANVLTF.

The chain joins TRBV5-1 to TRBJ2-5, with a tentative D call TRBD2 (5 bases). The CDR3 consists of 16 residues. Germline loops: CDR1 SGHRS, CDR2 YFSETQ. Deletions cut 0 bases from V and 5 bases from J, with 17 bases between. The CDR3 sequence: CASSLAVGSPGETQYF. In DNA form, the CDR3 reads TGCGCCAGCAGCTTGGCCGTCGGCAGTCCGGGGGAGACCCAGTACTTC.

The V call is TRBV19, the J call TRBJ2-6, with 8 bases lining up with TRBD1. Per germline, CDR1 LNHDA and CDR2 SQIVND (reference sequence). The V gene end was trimmed by 4 bases and the J gene end by 0 bases; junction bases not matched to a gene: 11. There are 19 residues in the CDR3. CDR3 region: CASSTLPGQVVSGANVLTF. CDR3 bases: TGTGCCAGTAGTACATTACCGGGACAGGTCGTCTCTGGGGCCAACGTCCTGACTTTC.

V gene TRBV19 combines with J gene TRBJ1-2; weak D call: TRBD1 (5 bases). V was trimmed by 5 bases and J by 6 bases, leaving 19 bases between them. Germline V lookup: CDR1 LNHDA, CDR2 SQIVND (reference sequence). The CDR3 spans 15 residues. The CDR3 sequence: CASSFFGTTLDGYTF. In DNA form, the CDR3 reads TGTGCCAGTAGTTTTTTCGGGACTACTCTCGATGGCTACACCTTC.

J is TRBJ2-5 and V is TRBV4-3; TRBD1 is a possible D gene (6 bases). Germline V gene lookup returns CDR1 LGHNA and CDR2 YSLEER. V was cut by 2 bases and J by 4 bases, with 11 bases left in between. The CDR3 covers 14 residues. The CDR3 region is CASSQLRGSETQYF. The CDR3 DNA follows: TGCGCCAGCAGCCAACTCAGGGGATCAGAGACCCAGTACTTC.

In its sample, this clone was seen a few times. The rearrangement joins TRBV5-1 to TRBJ2-7; the D gene is possibly TRBD2 (6 bases). The ends were cut back, 0 bases at V and 5 bases at J, with 15 bases in the middle. The CDR3 totals 15 residues. Per germline, CDR1 SGHRS and CDR2 YFSETQ. Here the CDR3 DNA reads TGCGCCAGCAGCTTGGGGGGGGTCCCGCGGAACGAGCAGTACTTC. Protein sequence: CASSLGGVPRNEQYF.

The CDR3 here is CASSRPGTSGGAQETQYF. The DNA of the CDR3 is TGTGCCAGCAGCCGCCCCGGGACTAGCGGGGGAGCTCAAGAGACCCAGTACTTC. The chain employs TRBV5-4 and TRBJ2-5, with 14 positions matching TRBD2. CDR1 and CDR2 (germline): SGHNT, YYREEE (reference sequence). CDR3 length: 18 amino acids. V shed 4 bases and J 2 bases; nucleotides not matched to a gene: 10.

The chain recombines TRBV5-1 with TRBJ1-2, with TRBD1 matching 12 bases. V lost 7 bases, J lost 2 bases, and 3 bases stayed unmatched. The CDR3 runs to 14 residues. Per germline, CDR1 SGHRS and CDR2 YFSETQ. CDR3 bases: TGCGCCAGCGCCGGGACAGGGGGCAACTATGGCTACACCTTC. This translates into CASAGTGGNYGYTF.

The rearrangement links TRBV7-6 to TRBJ2-1; 9 bases line up with TRBD1. J was trimmed by 7 bases and V by 5 bases; bases with no gene match: 9. The CDR3 has 15 residues. Germline V CDR1 and CDR2: SGHVS, FNYEAQ. CDR3 bases: TGTGCCAGCAGCCTCGCCGGACAGGGGTCAAATGAGCAGTTCTTC. Translating gives CASSLAGQGSNEQFF.

The chain couples TRBV13 to TRBJ2-5, with TRBD1 matching over 9 bases. This CDR3 region has 15 residues. The V and J ends lost 4 bases and 5 bases, in that order; junction bases with no gene match: 8. Looked up from germline, CDR1 is PRHDT and CDR2 is FYEKMQ (reference sequence). CDR3 amino acids: CASSSRDRARETQYF. The CDR3 nucleotides read TGTGCCAGCAGCTCGAGGGACAGGGCAAGGGAGACCCAGTACTTC.

V and J are TRBV27 and TRBJ1-2; D is possibly TRBD1 (5 bases). The CDR3 runs to 15 residues. Germline V gives CDR1 MNHEY, CDR2 SMNVEV (reference sequence). With 4 bases removed from V and 2 bases from J, the gap between germline ends came to 14 bases. The CDR3 protein is CASSSGRAGNYGYTF. CDR3 DNA: TGTGCCAGCAGTTCCGGAAGGGCAGGGAACTATGGCTACACCTTC.

The J gene is TRBJ1-2, the V gene TRBV10-3, with 7 bases fitting TRBD1. V gave up 3 bases and J gave up 4 bases; unmatched junction bases: 2. The germline V gene encodes CDR1 ENHRY and CDR2 SYGVKD. The CDR3 is 13 residues long. The CDR3 region has the DNA TGTGCCATCAGTGATGGGACAGTCTATGGCTACACCTTC. Protein sequence: CAISDGTVYGYTF.

The rearrangement links TRBV19 to TRBJ2-5; D might be TRBD2 (8 bases). V was cut by 10 bases and J by 2 bases, with 20 bases left in between. The CDR3 has 15 residues. Looked up from germline, CDR1 is LNHDA and CDR2 is SQIVND (reference sequence). CDR3 DNA: TGTGCCACAACGAAGGGGGCTAGCGGGCAAGAGACCCAGTACTTC. Amino acid sequence: CATTKGASGQETQYF. Based on the CDR3 plus reference TRBV19 and TRBJ2-5, the full variable domain is DGGITQSPKYLFRKEGQNVTLSCEQNLNHDAMYWYRQDPGQGLRLIYYSQIVNDFQKGDIAEGYSVSREKKESFPLTVTSAQKNPTAFYLCATTKGASGQETQYFGPGTRLLVL.

J is TRBJ2-1 and V is TRBV5-1; 13 positions match TRBD2. V trimming: 0 bases; J trimming: 2 bases; junction bases outside the gene matches: 5. Germline V lookup: CDR1 SGHRS, CDR2 YFSETQ. The CDR3 consists of 18 residues. In nucleotides, the CDR3 is TGCGCCAGCAGCTTGGCCCGGGGACTAGCGGGGACCTACAATGAGCAGTTCTTC. Translation: CASSLARGLAGTYNEQFF.

This clone was detected only once. This chain uses TRBV5-1 with TRBJ2-2; 7 bases fit TRBD1. This CDR3 spans 16 amino acids. V dropped 2 bases and J dropped 4; count of bases not matched to a gene: 8. The V gene's germline CDR1 is SGHRS and CDR2 YFSETQ. The CDR3 region is CASSFVGTDITGELFF. CDR3 sequence (DNA): TGCGCCAGCAGCTTTGTGGGGACAGATATCACCGGGGAGCTGTTTTTT.

The chain joins TRBV4-1 to TRBJ2-7; possibly TRBD1 for D (6 bases). The CDR3 is made up of 15 amino acids. Trimming pared 0 bases from V and 2 bases from J, leaving 11 bases between. The germline gives CDR1 MGHRA, CDR2 YSYEKL. CDR3 bases: TGCGCCAGCAGCCAAGATGCAGGGGCGGCCTACGAGCAGTACTTC. Its protein product is CASSQDAGAAYEQYF.

The chain carries TRBV19 and TRBJ1-2; 10 bases align to TRBD1. This CDR3 region has 16 residues. Germline values: CDR1 LNHDA, CDR2 SQIVND (reference sequence). V was pared by 2 bases and J by 5 bases, with 8 bases of the junction left unmatched. CDR3 DNA sequence: TGTGCCAGTAGTATATTTGGGGACAGGGGATGGTATGGCTACACCTTC. The encoded protein is CASSIFGDRGWYGYTF.

This chain connects TRBV27 to TRBJ2-3; D is possibly TRBD2 (6 bases). Germline V gene data show CDR1 as MNHEY and CDR2 as SMNVEV (reference sequence). The CDR3 spans 12 residues. The germline V and J ends were trimmed by 9 bases and 8 bases, with 15 bases remaining between them. This chain's CDR3 is CASGGVRSTQYF. CDR3 nucleotide sequence: TGTGCCAGTGGCGGGGTTCGAAGTACGCAGTATTTT.

The chain employs TRBV28 and TRBJ1-2; D is perhaps TRBD1 (6 bases). Germline V CDR1 and CDR2: MDHEN, SYDVKM. V shed 1 base and J shed 8 bases, with 11 bases lying between them. This CDR3 contains 13 residues. CDR3 in DNA: TGTGCCAGCAGTTTATTGGGGGCGGGCGGCTACACCTTC. Translating gives CASSLLGAGGYTF.

The chain employs TRBV13 and TRBJ1-1; D possibly corresponds to TRBD1 (5 bases). Germline V gene lookup returns CDR1 PRHDT and CDR2 FYEKMQ (reference sequence). V was cut by 7 bases and J by 8 bases, with 20 bases left in between. The CDR3 contains 14 residues. The CDR3 reads CASIPGATGREAFF. The CDR3 nucleotides are TGTGCCAGCATCCCTGGGGCCACTGGGAGGGAAGCTTTCTTT.

This clone was seen more than once but under ten times. V usage is TRBV18 and J usage is TRBJ1-2; 7 nucleotides match TRBD1. With 1 base clipped from V and 3 bases from J, the junction kept 5 bases outside the gene matches. The CDR3 contains 15 residues. The germline V gene has CDR1 KGHSH and CDR2 LQKENI. The CDR3 nucleotides are TGTGCCAGCTCACCACGCGATACAGGGGACTATGGCTACACCTTC. Its translation: CASSPRDTGDYGYTF. Full variable domain (missing parts from reference TRBV18 and TRBJ1-2): NAGVMQNPRHLVRRRGQEARLRCSPMKGHSHVYWYRQLPEEGLKFMVYLQKENIIDESGMPKERFSAEFPKEGPSILRIQQVVRGDSAAYFCASSPRDTGDYGYTFGSGTRLTVV.

The chain employs TRBV5-4 and TRBJ2-5; 10 bases are shared with TRBD1. The CDR3 covers 15 residues. V dropped 2 bases and J dropped 5; count of bases not matched to a gene: 6. Germline CDR1 is SGHNT and CDR2 is YYREEE (reference sequence). In DNA, the CDR3 is TGTGCCAGCAGCTTCCAGACAGGGGGCGCTGAGACCCAGTACTTC. This translates into CASSFQTGGAETQYF. Variable domain in full (rest from reference TRBV5-4 and TRBJ2-5): ETGVTQSPTHLIKTRGQQVTLRCSSQSGHNTVSWYQQALGQGPQFIFQYYREEENGRGNFPPRFSGLQFPNYSSELNVNALELDDSALYLCASSFQTGGAETQYFGPGTRLLVL.

The chain links TRBV4-1 to TRBJ2-3; 11 positions match TRBD1. The junction had 8 bases not matched to a gene; V was cut back by 8 bases and J by 4 bases. Germline CDR1 reads MGHRA; CDR2 reads YSYEKL. This CDR3 is 15 amino acids long. This CDR3 is CASARGQGVSDTQYF. The CDR3 bases are TGCGCCAGCGCCCGGGGACAGGGGGTCTCAGATACGCAGTATTTT.

This clone has just a few counts. The chain carries TRBV5-4 and TRBJ1-1; 7 bases are a match to TRBD1. The CDR3 runs 17 residues. Per the germline V gene, CDR1 is SGHNT and CDR2 is YYREEE (reference sequence). V shed 4 bases, J shed 5 bases, and the junction held 17 bases outside the gene matches. The DNA of the CDR3 is TGTGCCAGCAGCCCTACTGGTAGTCCAGGGGGGAATACTGAAGCTTTCTTT. Protein: CASSPTGSPGGNTEAFF.